These 5 T cell receptor beta chains share one sample of origin, sequenced in a study of cytomegalovirus exposure and HLA in healthy donors. Primers included in the PCR were 60 Vbeta and 13 Jbeta primers. Some clones are missing from TCRdb's copy, which holds only in-frame ones; the method was immunoSEQ multiplex PCR. The data show 150,000 to 200,000 clones, approximately 80% seen once. The sequencing sample was made of PBMCs. Receptors originate from a woman between 25 and 40 years old in good health and CMV-seropositive.

The chain's CDR3 is CASSYSRTGGTEAFF. Written as DNA, the CDR3 is TGTGCCAGCAGTTACTCGAGGACAGGGGGCACTGAAGCTTTCTTT. The chain has TRBV6-5 and TRBJ1-1; 10 bases map to TRBD1. After removal of 0 bases from V and 4 bases from J, the junction contained 2 bases not matched to a gene. This CDR3 contains 15 residues. CDR1 is MNHEY, CDR2 SVGAGI, per germline.

The chain combines TRBV10-3 with TRBJ2-3; TRBD2 aligns across 7 bases. The J segment lost 4 bases and the V segment lost 3 bases, leaving 10 bases of the junction unmatched. Germline V gene data show CDR1 as ENHRY and CDR2 as SYGVKD. The CDR3 loop spans 16 amino acids. CDR3 DNA sequence: TGTGCCATCAGTGACCCTGCGGGGAGGGCAGCAGATACGCAGTATTTT. Translated: CAISDPAGRAADTQYF.

The chain uses TRBV6-1 and TRBJ1-2; unclear D gene. The CDR3 contains 13 residues. CDR1 and CDR2 from the germline V gene are MNHNS and SASEGT. Deletions cut 2 bases from V and 8 bases from J, with 12 bases between. CDR3 sequence: CASSEKGAAGYTF. The CDR3, as DNA: TGTGCCAGCAGTGAAAAGGGAGCCGCAGGCTACACCTTC.

The chain couples TRBV7-2 to TRBJ2-5; perhaps TRBD2 as D (6 bases). From germline, CDR1 is SGHTA and CDR2 FQGNSA. The CDR3 runs to 16 residues. V was trimmed by 1 base and J by 3 bases, leaving 15 bases between them. The CDR3 loop reads CASSLGWEAGKETQYF. Here the CDR3 DNA reads TGTGCCAGCAGCTTAGGCTGGGAGGCGGGGAAAGAGACCCAGTACTTC.

The chain employs TRBV13 and TRBJ1-1; D is uncertain. V lost 3 bases to trimming and J lost 4 bases, with 3 bases between them. CDR1 and CDR2 from the germline V gene are PRHDT and FYEKMQ (reference sequence). The CDR3 is 11 amino acids. In DNA, the CDR3 is TGTGCCAGCAGCTTCCGCACTGAAGCTTTCTTT. This sequence encodes CASSFRTEAFF.